This TCR beta chain was identified during a study of beta chain features in type 1 diabetes. Study-wide results and limits: All four CD4+ subsets of Type 1 diabetes patients contained TCRB CDR3s that were moderately but significantly shorter.

This clone was observed many times. Its antigen is still unknown. Trimming left V 3 bases short and J 1 base short, with 11 bases between. There are 15 residues in the CDR3. Germline lookup yields CDR1 SGHDN and CDR2 FVKESK. Every isolated RNA sample was fully reverse transcribed, so sequencing captured expressed TCRB transcripts. Using immunoSEQ multiplex PCR, the repertoire was profiled, and TCRdb retains in-frame clones only, with some absent. The sample has around 340,000 clones, roughly a tenth seen once. V gene TRBV14 combines with J gene TRBJ2-3; perhaps TRBD2 as D (6 bases). Sequencing was performed on central memory CD4+ T cells from blood. The clonotype comes from a man aged 30 to 45 with type 1 diabetes. CDR3 protein: CASSQGGLGTDTQYF. DNA for the CDR3: TGTGCCAGCAGCCAGGGGGGACTCGGCACAGATACGCAGTATTTT.